This T cell receptor beta chain appears in the sequencing data of a study of T cells in Graves' hyperthyroidism and ophthalmopathy (dated by TCRdb to between 2017 and 2020). The study in broad terms: Peripheral blood was collected at initial diagnosis, before any treatment. Prospective prediction of ophthalmopathy was tested in an independent validation cohort of 18 to 20 hyperthyroidism patients and 17 patients who later progressed to ophthalmopathy. Once sampling was done, hyperthyroidism patients were given methimazole at a starting dose of 30 mg daily, whereas ophthalmopathy patients were given high-dose intravenous methylprednisolone. For training and testing, the approximately 97 patients in the discovery cohort were randomly divided in a 7:3 ratio. According to the paper, TCR Vbeta CDR3 sequencing was carried out on roughly 130 peripheral blood samples, which came from under 50 ophthalmopathy, around 74 hyperthyroidism and roughly 17 progressor patients. To identify distinguishing TCR V-J signatures, a discovery cohort of 95 to 100 patients was used, comprising roughly 45 with Graves' ophthalmopathy and approximately 57 with stable Graves' hyperthyroidism. The study also compared thyroid tissue and blood T-cell repertoires from over 5 Graves' hyperthyroidism patients.

Hyperthyroidism patients were aged 18 to 65 years and newly diagnosed, with disease duration of less than 2 months. Exclusion was applied to patients with uncontrolled infections, other autoimmune diseases, pregnancy or lactation. Clinical symptoms, serum thyroxine and TRAb, thyroid ultrasound, and orbital computed tomography formed the basis for the diagnoses. Blood from progressor patients was drawn when they were first diagnosed with hyperthyroidism, before any ophthalmopathy symptoms appeared. Ficoll-Paque density gradient centrifugation was used to isolate PBMCs from approximately 10 ml of fresh peripheral blood. Patients classed as progressors first received a Graves' hyperthyroidism diagnosis and then went on to develop ophthalmopathy during follow-up. Total RNA was extracted with Trizol reagent, and quality was checked on an Agilent 2100 Bioanalyzer. Reading from cysteine to phenylalanine, the CDR3 counts 14 amino acids. Just the 42-base CDR3 DNA is kept, in frame starting at base 1. The V end loses 6 bases and the J end loses 2 bases, and a stretch of 12 bases separates them. From the germline V gene, CDR1 is MNHNS and CDR2 is SASEGT.

This clonotype occurred a few times. The antigen it binds to is not known. The record has no base qualities; no much larger clone is one base away. Study-wide findings and limitations: In cross-validation, a model built on a 13 V-J signature told ophthalmopathy apart from stable hyperthyroidism with under 90% sensitivity and 81% to 82% specificity, and in testing the same model reached 80%/75%. No statistical method was used to set the sample size in advance, and investigators knew the group allocation. In validation, progression to ophthalmopathy was predicted by the model with roughly 69% sensitivity and approximately 78% specificity, a median of roughly six months before onset. Most expanded thyroid clonotypes (frequency above 0.001) were also found in blood, which suggests that blood repertoires may mirror thyroid immune responses.

TCR beta CDR3 regions were amplified from RNA transcripts. For the first round of RT-PCR on the TCR CDR3, the HTBI primer set was used together with the Qiagen OneStep RT-PCR kit. Libraries were constructed in a second round of multiplex PCR, after which size selection and purification were performed. The libraries were sequenced on an Illumina HiSeq2000 using paired-end 100 bp reads. As for the authors' bioinformatics: SOAPnuke was used to process the raw data, with reads discarded if the reads contained adapters or uncalled bases, had a mean Phred below 15, or lacked an exact constant-primer or identifier match. High-quality paired reads were merged using COPE v1.2.5, and each unique nucleotide sequence was defined as a clonotype. MiTCR v1.1 was used to align clonotypes to the IMGT TRBV, TRBD and TRBJ reference segments. Analysis was restricted to V-J combinations with a frequency above 0.0001, which covered 99.2% of repertoires. The TCS score was defined as F50 (clonal expansion) divided by E x V (chaos), with BLOSUM62-based TCRdist calculated between CDR3 peptides within each V-J. Welch's t-statistics and random forest reduced around 510 V-J features to 13, which were used in a naive Bayes classifier (R e1071). The raw public data were reprocessed by TCRdb itself: fastp quality trimming at Q25, MiXCR clonotype calling, in-frame beta chains only. CDR3 protein duplicates are merged, each entry listing the most common genes and DNA. TCRdb assigned the V and J calls; the authors' analysis was not used. The sample table shows 250,000 to 300,000 distinct CDR3 sequences, and nearly 15% are seen once. The top ten hold over 25% of the sample.

Sequencing was performed on blood. This sequence was found in a woman aged 50 to 60 with Graves' hyperthyroidism that later progressed to Graves' ophthalmopathy. This chain is built from TRBV6-1 and TRBJ2-3, with an unclear D gene assignment. The CDR3 amino acid sequence is: CASSADFNTDTQYF. The DNA sequence is TGTGCCAGCAGCGCCGACTTCAACACAGATACGCAGTATTTT.